This T cell receptor (beta chain) came from a study of blood T cells in healthy people across ages. This clonotype has ten or more counts. CDR3 length: 13 residues. The germline V gene has CDR1 SNHLY and CDR2 FYNNEI. V lost 2 bases and J 8 bases, leaving 10 bases between the germline ends. Primers used in a second PCR of roughly 7 to 11 cycles were a sample-barcoded 5' primer and a J-beta primer mix. TCRdb reprocessed the 5' RACE reads with MiXCR, giving one entry per CDR3 protein. The profile shows some 640,000 distinct CDR3 sequences, 25% to 35% of them singletons. Sequenced: blood. This TCR was sampled from a woman older than 75 in good health. The chain links TRBV2 to TRBJ2-4; TRBD2 might be the D (5 bases). CDR3 in DNA: TGTGCCAGCAGTGAACCTAGCCCGTACATTCAGTACTTC. It codes for CASSEPSPYIQYF.